The 32 T cell receptor beta chains given below trace back to one sample, sequenced in a study of cytomegalovirus exposure and HLA in healthy donors. PCR was performed using 60 Vbeta and 13 Jbeta primers. Clones were read by immunoSEQ multiplex PCR, and TCRdb kept only the in-frame ones, dropping some. The data hold about 120,000 clones, with 70% to 85% observed a single time. The sequencing sample was made of PBMCs. The receptors shown here come from a man between 18 and 35 years old in good health and CMV-seropositive.

This clone was detected only a few times. The chain carries TRBV5-6 and TRBJ2-7; D may be TRBD1 (6 bases). Germline V gives CDR1 SGHDT, CDR2 YYEEEE. V was cut by 0 bases and J by 5 bases, with 18 bases left in between. CDR3 length equals 16 residues. The CDR3 loop reads CASSLAGQSILNEQYF. In DNA form, the CDR3 reads TGTGCCAGCAGCTTGGCTGGACAGTCCATTTTGAACGAGCAGTACTTC.

The gene calls are TRBV10-3 and TRBJ2-7; TRBD1 is a possible D gene (5 bases). The CDR3 runs to 16 residues. CDR1 ENHRY and CDR2 SYGVKD come from the germline V gene. Trimming took 4 bases from V and 0 from J, leaving 16 bases between them. CDR3 loop: CAISGFRTPDSYEQYF. CDR3 in DNA: TGTGCCATCAGTGGCTTCCGGACACCAGACTCCTACGAGCAGTACTTC.

This rearrangement joins TRBV18 to TRBJ2-6; 8 nucleotides line up with TRBD1. The CDR3 is made up of 18 amino acids. CDR1 and CDR2 (germline): KGHSH, LQKENI. J gave up 2 bases and V 2 bases, and 8 bases lay outside the gene matches. CDR3 nucleotide sequence: TGTGCCAGCTCACCAACTGGGGGGACAGGTCCTGGGGCCAACGTCCTGACTTTC. It is translated as CASSPTGGTGPGANVLTF. The full variable domain, in which reference TRBV18 and TRBJ2-6 provide the parts outside the CDR3, is NAGVMQNPRHLVRRRGQEARLRCSPMKGHSHVYWYRQLPEEGLKFMVYLQKENIIDESGMPKERFSAEFPKEGPSILRIQQVVRGDSAAYFCASSPTGGTGPGANVLTFGAGSRLTVL.

This clone was recorded once. The V and J genes are TRBV19 and TRBJ1-1, with a weak D call TRBD1 (5 bases). The CDR3 loop spans 14 amino acids. The germline V and J ends were trimmed by 5 bases and 4 bases, with 14 bases remaining between them. The germline CDR1 and CDR2 sequences are LNHDA and SQIVND (reference sequence). The CDR3 nucleotides read TGTGCCAGTAGTCGAAATCAGGGTCCCACTGAAGCTTTCTTT. Encoded protein: CASSRNQGPTEAFF.

V and J are TRBV5-4 and TRBJ2-7; the D is unclear. The CDR3 sequence is 14 residues long. V lost 2 bases and J 5 bases, leaving 14 bases between the germline ends. CDR1 and CDR2 (germline): SGHNT, YYREEE (reference sequence). The DNA of the CDR3 is TGTGCCAGCAGCTTAGATGGCGGTCCGGACGAGCAGTACTTC. Translating it yields CASSLDGGPDEQYF.

The chain has TRBV27 and TRBJ2-7; D call uncertain. Trimming cost V 5 bases and J 0 bases, with 8 bases left between them. The length of the CDR3 is 13 residues. Germline lookup yields CDR1 MNHEY and CDR2 SMNVEV (reference sequence). CDR3 residues: CASSPGNSYEQYF. The CDR3 region has the DNA TGTGCCAGCAGTCCCGGTAACTCCTACGAGCAGTACTTC.

This chain links TRBV4-1 with TRBJ2-1; TRBD2 agrees at 10 bases. The CDR3 has 19 residues. After removal of 2 bases from V and 7 bases from J, the junction contained 17 bases not matched to a gene. Germline-derived CDR1 and CDR2 are MGHRA and YSYEKL. This CDR3 reads CASSQRGGASSGSRNEQFF. DNA of the CDR3: TGCGCCAGCAGCCAACGTGGGGGCGCTTCTAGCGGGAGCCGGAATGAGCAGTTCTTC.

The chain uses TRBV6-5 and TRBJ2-2, with D possibly matching TRBD1 (6 bases). This CDR3 contains 15 residues. With 7 bases removed from V and 2 bases from J, the gap between germline ends came to 14 bases. Germline V gene sequence: CDR1 MNHEY, CDR2 SVGAGI. CDR3 loop: CASTATGTNTGELFF. The CDR3 nucleotides read TGTGCCAGCACCGCGACAGGAACCAACACCGGGGAGCTGTTTTTT.

V is TRBV7-6 and J is TRBJ2-5; TRBD2 aligns across 9 bases. The CDR3 consists of 15 residues. Germline V gene data show CDR1 as SGHVS and CDR2 as FNYEAQ. The J segment lost 2 bases and the V segment lost 2 bases, leaving 3 bases of the junction unmatched. The CDR3 nucleotides are TGTGCCAGCAGCTTACCAGCGGGGGGACAAGAGACCCAGTACTTC. Its protein is CASSLPAGGQETQYF.

V and J are TRBV7-9 and TRBJ2-3, with 8 bases that match TRBD2. Germline V CDR1 and CDR2: SEHNR, FQNEAQ (reference sequence). This CDR3 contains 15 residues. The trim removed 2 bases at V and 9 bases at J, leaving 10 bases unmatched. The CDR3 is CASSLRKAGEETQYF. As DNA, the CDR3 is TGTGCCAGCAGCTTACGGAAAGCGGGAGAGGAGACGCAGTATTTT. Looking up the rest from reference TRBV7-9 and TRBJ2-3 gives the full variable domain: DTGVSQNPRHKITKRGQNVTFRCDPISEHNRLYWYRQTLGQGPEFLTYFQNEAQLEKSRLLSDRFSAERPKGSFSTLEIQRTEQGDSAMYLCASSLRKAGEETQYFGPGTRLTVL.

The rearrangement joins TRBV11-2 to TRBJ1-4, with D unresolved. The germline V gene has CDR1 SGHAT and CDR2 FQNNGV. Trimming pared 5 bases from V and 7 bases from J, leaving 11 bases between. The CDR3 length is 13 residues. The CDR3 DNA reads TGTGCCAGCAGCCTCGTGTTTCGTGAAAAACTGTTTTTT. Its protein is CASSLVFREKLFF.

CDR3 sequence: CASSRAGDRYEQYF. CDR3 coding DNA: TGTGCCAGCAGTAGGGCAGGGGACAGGTACGAGCAGTACTTC. The genes are TRBV7-9 and TRBJ2-5, with 8 bases fitting TRBD1. The J call is doubtful: the DNA matches TRBJ2-7 better. The CDR3 is 14 residues long. Per the germline V gene, CDR1 is SEHNR and CDR2 is FQNEAQ (reference sequence).

The chain uses TRBV5-1 and TRBJ1-1; no definite D call. V was cut by 3 bases and J by 0 bases, with 15 bases left in between. Germline V CDR1 and CDR2: SGHRS, YFSETQ. The CDR3 totals 16 residues. CDR3 protein: CASSSVTVTLNTEAFF. The CDR3 nucleotides are TGCGCCAGCAGCTCGGTCACTGTAACCCTGAACACTGAAGCTTTCTTT.

The chain joins TRBV5-4 to TRBJ2-1; 9 nucleotides agree with TRBD2. The J segment lost 4 bases and the V segment lost 4 bases, leaving 9 bases of the junction unmatched. This CDR3 has 16 amino acids. CDR1 SGHNT and CDR2 YYREEE come from the germline V gene (reference sequence). The CDR3 DNA is TGTGCCAGCAGCGGCACTCAAGCGGGAGGATACAATGAGCAGTTCTTC. This translates into CASSGTQAGGYNEQFF.

The rearrangement uses TRBV29-1 and TRBJ1-2; TRBD1 agrees at 8 bases. CDR1 and CDR2 from the germline V gene are SQVTM and ANQGSEA. The CDR3 has 15 residues. V shed 5 bases, J shed 0 bases, and the junction held 8 bases outside the gene matches. The CDR3 is CSVTGGTGTNYGYTF. For the CDR3, the DNA is TGCAGCGTTACCGGGGGGACAGGAACTAACTATGGCTACACCTTC.

The chain links TRBV9 to TRBJ2-3; D not certain. This CDR3 has 14 residues. The germline V gene has CDR1 SGDLS and CDR2 YYNGEE. The V and J ends lost 1 base and 4 bases respectively, with 10 bases between them. CDR3 DNA sequence: TGTGCCAGCAGCGTAAGGAGTTTTTCAGATACGCAGTATTTT. It encodes CASSVRSFSDTQYF.

The gene calls are TRBV7-3 and TRBJ2-3, with a possible D match to TRBD1 (5 bases). V lost 5 bases and J 2 bases, leaving 14 bases between the germline ends. The CDR3 is made up of 15 amino acids. Per the germline V gene, CDR1 is SGHTA and CDR2 is FQGTGA. CDR3 sequence: CASSIGDTFTDTQYF. DNA for the CDR3: TGTGCCAGCAGCATAGGGGATACTTTCACAGATACGCAGTATTTT.

The CDR3 region is CASSLALTRGTDTQYF. CDR3 in DNA: TGCGCCAGCAGCTTGGCCCTCACACGTGGCACAGATACGCAGTATTTT. The chain uses TRBV5-1 and TRBJ2-3; D remains unclear. This CDR3 comprises 16 residues. In germline, CDR1 is SGHRS, CDR2 YFSETQ. V was pared by 0 bases and J by 1 base, with 12 bases between.

The V and J genes are TRBV18 and TRBJ2-1; a possible D gene is TRBD2 (5 bases). V gave up 3 bases and J gave up 6 bases, with 9 bases separating them. The CDR3 totals 13 residues. The germline gives CDR1 KGHSH, CDR2 LQKENI. This CDR3 reads CASSPRRGNEQFF. CDR3 sequence (DNA): TGTGCCAGCTCACCCCGCCGGGGCAATGAGCAGTTCTTC.

This clone was seen only a few times. The J gene is TRBJ1-4, the V gene TRBV9; D not certain. The germline V and J ends were trimmed by 2 bases and 4 bases, with 9 bases remaining between them. Looked up from germline, CDR1 is SGDLS and CDR2 is YYNGEE. This CDR3 is built from 14 residues. Here the CDR3 DNA reads TGTGCCAGCAGCGTTCAATCCAATAATGAAAAACTGTTTTTT. Translation: CASSVQSNNEKLFF.

The gene calls are TRBV18 and TRBJ1-1; D unresolved. CDR1 KGHSH and CDR2 LQKENI come from the germline V gene. The V and J ends lost 0 bases and 0 bases respectively, with 8 bases between them. This CDR3 has 15 residues. The CDR3 loop is CASSPPFGLNTEAFF. Here the CDR3 DNA reads TGTGCCAGCTCACCACCCTTCGGGTTGAACACTGAAGCTTTCTTT.

This chain connects TRBV5-4 to TRBJ2-1, with 7 bases fitting TRBD1. CDR3 length equals 13 residues. CDR1 is SGHNT and CDR2 is YYREEE in the germline V gene (reference sequence). V dropped 9 bases and J dropped 7; count of bases not matched to a gene: 10. This chain's CDR3 is CAIEGGMTNEQFF. The CDR3 coding sequence is TGTGCCATAGAAGGGGGCATGACGAATGAGCAGTTCTTC.

The V call is TRBV6-5, the J call TRBJ1-1, with D maybe TRBD1 (6 bases). Trimming left V 7 bases short and J 4 bases short, with 16 bases between. CDR1 and CDR2 (germline): MNHEY, SVGAGI. The CDR3 consists of 14 residues. This CDR3 reads CASIEQGSGTEAFF. CDR3 in DNA: TGTGCCAGCATTGAACAGGGTAGTGGCACTGAAGCTTTCTTT.

This clone was counted a few times. The V gene is TRBV19, the J gene TRBJ2-1; a possible D gene is TRBD2 (5 bases). With 1 base removed from V and 9 bases from J, the gap between germline ends came to 7 bases. Germline assignment: CDR1 LNHDA and CDR2 SQIVND (reference sequence). CDR3 size: 12 residues. The CDR3 here is CASSIALGEQFF. CDR3 nucleotide sequence: TGTGCCAGTAGTATAGCACTAGGTGAGCAGTTCTTC. Filled out from reference TRBV19 and TRBJ2-1, the complete variable domain reads DGGITQSPKYLFRKEGQNVTLSCEQNLNHDAMYWYRQDPGQGLRLIYYSQIVNDFQKGDIAEGYSVSREKKESFPLTVTSAQKNPTAFYLCASSIALGEQFFGPGTRLTVL.

CDR3 in amino acids: CASSECYEETSTDTQYF. In DNA form, the CDR3 reads TGTGCCAGCAGTGAATGTTATGAGGAAACTAGCACAGATACGCAGTATTTT. The V gene is TRBV25-1, the J gene TRBJ2-3; no firm D call. V gave up 1 base and J gave up 0 bases, with 14 bases separating them. The CDR3 is 17 residues long. From germline, CDR1 is MGHDK and CDR2 SYGVNS.

The chain uses TRBV4-2 and TRBJ2-7, with 11 bases that match TRBD2. The trim removed 0 bases at V and 3 bases at J, leaving 4 bases unmatched. The CDR3 sequence is 16 residues long. Germline V CDR1 and CDR2: LGHNA, YNFKEQ. DNA of the CDR3: TGTGCCAGCAGCCAAGATCAACTAGCGGGAGTCTACGAGCAGTACTTC. Its protein product is CASSQDQLAGVYEQYF.

The chain uses TRBV5-1 and TRBJ2-5; TRBD2 matches at 12 bases. The CDR3 loop spans 16 amino acids. V was clipped by 0 bases and J by 2 bases; unmatched bases: 2. Germline V gives CDR1 SGHRS, CDR2 YFSETQ. This chain's CDR3 is CASSLAGTSGQETQYF. The CDR3 DNA is TGCGCCAGCAGCTTGGCCGGGACTAGCGGGCAAGAGACCCAGTACTTC.

The chain combines TRBV27 with TRBJ2-1, with 9 bases matching TRBD2. The CDR3 is 16 residues long. Germline values: CDR1 MNHEY, CDR2 SMNVEV (reference sequence). The V and J ends lost 4 bases and 7 bases, in that order; junction bases with no gene match: 11. This chain's CDR3 is CASSSIAGVRWNEQFF. CDR3 DNA sequence: TGTGCCAGCAGTTCTATAGCGGGAGTCCGCTGGAATGAGCAGTTCTTC.

The genes are TRBV2 and TRBJ2-1; TRBD2 is a possible D gene (7 bases). Looked up from germline, CDR1 is SNHLY and CDR2 is FYNNEI. V lost 8 bases and J lost 0, with 14 bases in between. The CDR3 has 15 residues. The CDR3 DNA reads TGTGCCAGCCAGAGGGGGGGATCCTCCTACAATGAGCAGTTCTTC. Its protein is CASQRGGSSYNEQFF.

The chain has TRBV6-1 and TRBJ1-1, with 8 positions matching TRBD1. The CDR3 is 13 amino acids. Germline V gene sequence: CDR1 MNHNS, CDR2 SASEGT. V shed 6 bases and J 6 bases; nucleotides not matched to a gene: 6. CDR3: CASSVTGVAEAFF. DNA of the CDR3: TGTGCCAGCAGCGTGACAGGGGTCGCTGAAGCTTTCTTT.

The chain joins TRBV5-1 to TRBJ2-7; 8 nucleotides match TRBD1. The V gene end was trimmed by 3 bases and the J gene end by 0 bases; junction bases not matched to a gene: 5. The CDR3 has 15 amino acids. Germline values: CDR1 SGHRS, CDR2 YFSETQ. This CDR3 reads CASSSSGGSSYEQYF. The CDR3 coding sequence is TGCGCCAGCAGCTCCTCAGGGGGCAGCTCCTACGAGCAGTACTTC.

J is TRBJ1-2 and V is TRBV9, with 7 bases fitting TRBD1. The CDR3 contains 16 residues. With V trimmed by 2 bases and J by 8 bases, 15 bases remained unmatched. The germline V gene has CDR1 SGDLS and CDR2 YYNGEE. DNA of the CDR3: TGTGCCAGCAGCGTCAGACAGGGCGGCAGGGGGGAAGGCTACACCTTC. It yields the protein CASSVRQGGRGEGYTF.